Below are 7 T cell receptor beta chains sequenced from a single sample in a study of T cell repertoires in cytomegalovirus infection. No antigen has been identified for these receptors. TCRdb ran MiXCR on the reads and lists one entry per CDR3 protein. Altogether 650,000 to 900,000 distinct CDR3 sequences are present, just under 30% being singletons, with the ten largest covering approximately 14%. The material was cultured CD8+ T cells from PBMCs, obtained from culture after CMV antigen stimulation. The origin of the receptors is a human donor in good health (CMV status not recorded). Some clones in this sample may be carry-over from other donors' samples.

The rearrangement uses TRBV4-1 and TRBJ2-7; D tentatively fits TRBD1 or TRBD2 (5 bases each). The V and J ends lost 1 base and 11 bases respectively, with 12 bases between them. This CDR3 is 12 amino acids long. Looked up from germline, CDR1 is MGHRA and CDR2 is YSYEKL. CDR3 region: CASSQVGERKYF. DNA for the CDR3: TGCGCCAGCAGCCAAGTGGGGGAGAGAAAGTACTTC.

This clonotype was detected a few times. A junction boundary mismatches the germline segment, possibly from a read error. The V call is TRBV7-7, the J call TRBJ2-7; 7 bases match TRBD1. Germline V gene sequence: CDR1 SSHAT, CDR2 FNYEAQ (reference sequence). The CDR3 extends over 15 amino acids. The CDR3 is CASSLATGFSYEQYF. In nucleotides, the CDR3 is TGTGCTAGCAGCTTAGCGACAGGGTTTTCCTACGAGCAGTACTTC.

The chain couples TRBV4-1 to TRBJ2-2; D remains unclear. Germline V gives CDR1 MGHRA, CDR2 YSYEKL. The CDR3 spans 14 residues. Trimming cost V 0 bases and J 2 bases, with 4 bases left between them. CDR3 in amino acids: CASSQDGNTGELFF. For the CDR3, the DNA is TGCGCCAGCAGCCAAGACGGAAACACCGGGGAGCTGTTTTTT.

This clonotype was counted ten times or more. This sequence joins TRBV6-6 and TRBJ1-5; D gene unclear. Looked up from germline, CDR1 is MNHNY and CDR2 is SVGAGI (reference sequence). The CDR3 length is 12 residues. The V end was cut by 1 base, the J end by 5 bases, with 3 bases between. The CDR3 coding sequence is TGTGCCAGCAGTTACTACGATCAGCCCCAGCATTTT. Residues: CASSYYDQPQHF.

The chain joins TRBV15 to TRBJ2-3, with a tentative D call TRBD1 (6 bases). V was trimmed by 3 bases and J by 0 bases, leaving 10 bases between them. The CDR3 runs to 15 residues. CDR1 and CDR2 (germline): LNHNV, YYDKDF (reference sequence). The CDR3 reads CATSRGQTSTDTQYF. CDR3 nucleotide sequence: TGTGCCACCAGCAGGGGACAAACTAGCACAGATACGCAGTATTTT.

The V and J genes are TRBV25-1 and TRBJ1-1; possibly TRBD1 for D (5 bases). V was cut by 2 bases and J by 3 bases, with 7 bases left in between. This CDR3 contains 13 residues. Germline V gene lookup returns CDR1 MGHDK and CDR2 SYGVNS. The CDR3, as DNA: TGTGCCAGCAGTGAACTAGGGGACACTGAAGCTTTCTTT. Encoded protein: CASSELGDTEAFF.

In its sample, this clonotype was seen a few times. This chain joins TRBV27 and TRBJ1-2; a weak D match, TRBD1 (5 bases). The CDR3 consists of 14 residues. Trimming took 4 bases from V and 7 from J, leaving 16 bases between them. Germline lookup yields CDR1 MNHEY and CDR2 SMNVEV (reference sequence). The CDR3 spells CASSSSGHTRGYTF. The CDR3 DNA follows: TGTGCCAGCAGTTCCTCAGGACACACGCGTGGCTACACCTTC.